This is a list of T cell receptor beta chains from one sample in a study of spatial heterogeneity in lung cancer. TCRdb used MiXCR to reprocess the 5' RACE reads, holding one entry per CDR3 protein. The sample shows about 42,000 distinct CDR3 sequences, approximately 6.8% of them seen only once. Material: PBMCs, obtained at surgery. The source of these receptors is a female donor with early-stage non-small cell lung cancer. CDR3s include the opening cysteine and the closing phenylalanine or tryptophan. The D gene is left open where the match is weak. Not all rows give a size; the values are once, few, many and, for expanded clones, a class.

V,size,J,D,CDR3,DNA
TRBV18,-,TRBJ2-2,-,CASSLVTQTGELFF,TGTGCCAGCTCACTTGTGACTCAAACCGGGGAGCTGTTTTTT
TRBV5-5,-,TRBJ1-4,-,CASSRTGAGTVGEKLFF,TGTGCCAGCAGCCGGACCGGCGCAGGGACCGTTGGTGAAAAACTGTTTTTT
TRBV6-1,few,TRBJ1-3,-,CASRTGNTIYF,TGTGCCAGCCGAACTGGGAACACCATATATTTT
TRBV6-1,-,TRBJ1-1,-,CASYLGTEGKAFF,TGTGCCAGCTACCTGGGAACCGAGGGGAAAGCTTTCTTT
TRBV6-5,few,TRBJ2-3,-,CASLRTATGGLLTDTQYF,TGTGCCAGCCTCCGGACCGCTACCGGGGGGCTCCTCACAGATACGCAGTATTTT
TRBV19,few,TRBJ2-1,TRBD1,CASRPGPGQGANEQFF,TGTGCCAGTAGGCCCGGGCCGGGACAGGGGGCGAATGAGCAGTTCTTC
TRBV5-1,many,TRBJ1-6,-,CASSREGSYNSPLHF,TGCGCCAGCAGCAGAGAGGGGTCTTATAATTCACCCCTCCACTTT
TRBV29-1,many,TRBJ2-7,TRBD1,CSALQGIGSYEQYF,TGCAGCGCCTTACAGGGGATAGGCTCCTACGAGCAGTACTTC
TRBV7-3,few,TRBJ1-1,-,CASSLTTNTEAFF,TGTGCCAGCAGCTTAACGACAAATACTGAAGCTTTCTTT
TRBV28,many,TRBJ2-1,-,CASSLTSYNEQFF,TGTGCCAGCAGTTTGACCTCCTACAATGAGCAGTTCTTC
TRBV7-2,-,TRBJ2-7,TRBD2,CASSLGRTSWYEQYF,TGTGCCAGCAGCTTAGGCCGGACTAGCTGGTACGAGCAGTACTTC
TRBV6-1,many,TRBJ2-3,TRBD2,CASSQPGLAGMISDTQYF,TGTGCCAGCAGCCAACCGGGACTAGCGGGGATGATTTCCGATACGCAGTATTTT
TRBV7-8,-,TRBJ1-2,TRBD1,CASSPWIAGGANYGYTF,TGTGCCAGCAGCCCCTGGATCGCAGGGGGAGCTAACTATGGCTACACCTTC
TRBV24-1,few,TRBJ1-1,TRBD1,CATSDPGTGGKTFF,TGTGCCACCAGTGATCCCGGGACAGGGGGCAAAACTTTCTTT
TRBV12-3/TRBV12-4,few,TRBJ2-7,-,CASSLRQVTYEQYF,TGTGCCAGCAGTTTGAGACAGGTAACCTACGAGCAGTACTTC
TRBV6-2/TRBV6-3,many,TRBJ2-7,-,CASSSYARDTEYF,TGTGCCAGCAGTTCCTATGCCCGGGACACGGAGTACTTC
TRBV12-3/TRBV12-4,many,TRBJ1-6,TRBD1,CASSFDRVYNSPLHF,TGTGCCAGCAGTTTTGACAGGGTCTATAATTCACCCCTCCACTTT
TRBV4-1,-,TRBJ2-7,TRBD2,CASSQGPSGGYEQYF,TGCGCCAGCAGCCAAGGTCCTAGCGGGGGCTACGAGCAGTACTTC
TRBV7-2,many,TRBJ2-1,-,CASSLAPPGSVNEQFF,TGTGCCAGCAGCTTAGCCCCCCCAGGGTCGGTCAATGAGCAGTTCTTC
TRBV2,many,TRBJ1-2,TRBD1,CASSLVQGASNNYGYTF,TGTGCCAGCTCGTTAGTGCAGGGGGCTTCAAATAACTATGGCTACACCTTC
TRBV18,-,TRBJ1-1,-,CASSPGGGNTEAFF,TGTGCCAGCTCACCCGGTGGGGGGAACACTGAAGCTTTCTTT
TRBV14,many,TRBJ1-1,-,CASSQLRRRTEAFF,TGTGCCAGCAGCCAATTAAGAAGGAGGACTGAAGCTTTCTTT
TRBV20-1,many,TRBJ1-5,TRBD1,CSAFSGGGNQPQHF,TGCAGTGCCTTTTCAGGGGGCGGCAATCAGCCCCAGCATTTT
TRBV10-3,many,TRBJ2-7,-,CAISEVQDPYEQYF,TGTGCCATCAGTGAGGTACAGGATCCCTACGAGCAGTACTTC
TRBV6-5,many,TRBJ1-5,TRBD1,CASRGTGSSNQPQHF,TGTGCCAGCAGGGGGACAGGGTCCAGCAATCAGCCCCAGCATTTT
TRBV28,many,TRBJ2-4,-,CASSLRSVMNIQYF,TGTGCCAGCAGTTTGAGGTCCGTTATGAACATTCAGTACTTC
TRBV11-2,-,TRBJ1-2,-,CASSPQGPWDYTF,TGTGCCAGCAGCCCACAGGGCCCTTGGGACTACACCTTC
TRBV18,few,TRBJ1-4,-,CASSPRTAGTEKLFF,TGTGCCAGCTCACCGAGGACGGCCGGGACAGAAAAACTGTTTTTT
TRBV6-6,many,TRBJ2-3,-,CASKNTDTQYF,TGTGCCAGCAAAAACACAGATACGCAGTATTTT
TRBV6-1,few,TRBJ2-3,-,CASSKEALGDTQYF,TGTGCCAGCAGTAAAGAAGCCCTCGGAGATACGCAGTATTTT
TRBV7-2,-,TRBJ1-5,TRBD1,CASSLDRNQPQHF,TGTGCCAGCAGCTTGGACAGGAATCAGCCCCAGCATTTT
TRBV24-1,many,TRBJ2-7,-,CATSDGNPVCLEQYF,TGTGCCACCAGTGATGGTAACCCGGTTTGCCTCGAGCAGTACTTC
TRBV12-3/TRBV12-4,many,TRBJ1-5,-,CASSFRDYQPQHF,TGTGCCAGCAGTTTTCGCGACTATCAGCCCCAGCATTTT
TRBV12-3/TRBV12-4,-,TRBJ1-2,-,CASSFGGPSYGYTF,TGTGCCAGCAGTTTTGGGGGACCGTCCTATGGCTACACCTTC
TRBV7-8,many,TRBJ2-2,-,CASSLQGRAGELFF,TGTGCCAGCAGCCTACAGGGGAGGGCCGGGGAGCTGTTTTTT
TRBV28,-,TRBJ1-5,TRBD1,CASSPAGTVNNQPQHF,TGTGCCAGCAGTCCGGCCGGGACAGTGAACAATCAGCCCCAGCATTTT
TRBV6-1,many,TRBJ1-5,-,CASSEALGSPRQPQHF,TGTGCCAGCAGTGAAGCGCTTGGGTCTCCACGCCAGCCCCAGCATTTT